A selection of T cell receptor beta chains follows, all from one sample in a study of beta chain features in type 1 diabetes. Profiled with immunoSEQ multiplex PCR; TCRdb holds only in-frame clones, not every one. The table records around 250,000 clones, about 70% of them present only once. The sequencing sample was made of naive CD4+ T cells from blood. These receptors came from a man aged 25-45 years in good health. The CDR3 runs from the conserved cysteine through the conserved F or W. The order of the fields is V gene, CDR3 protein.

TRBV2 CASSEDRAGANVLTF
TRBV7-2 CASSLLANRRDTQYF
TRBV30 CAWSVGDGYTF
TRBV2 CASSERRTVEETQYF
TRBV5-6 CASSRTGTGEQYF
TRBV6-6 CASLASGGNNEQFF
TRBV13 CASSIRFETQYF
TRBV7-2 CASSPPGTALYNEQFF
TRBV18 CASSPNAPGANVLTF
TRBV30 CAWSARTEAFF
TRBV5-6 CASSFGSSEDTQYF
TRBV7-7 CASSLERANEQFF
TRBV5-4 CASSMKEGQDEQYF
TRBV27 CASRPTGTGTYEQYF
TRBV7-2 CASSLRANNEQFF
TRBV30 CAWSPGQGGTEAFF
TRBV30 CAWRGTGEADTQYF
TRBV5-4 CASSLGQGRTDTQYF
TRBV29-1 CSVSQGNSNQPQHF
TRBV5-6 CASSLMTGNQETQYF
TRBV30 CAWTGAEAFF
TRBV6-5 CASGLAGNYEQYF
TRBV2 CASSEDGEETQYF
TRBV29-1 CSVSGTRYEQYF
TRBV13 CASSLGQGDEQYF
TRBV25-1 CASSVGPEAFF
TRBV10-3 CAIRGGQGEETQYF
TRBV2 CASSETEGSGTPREKLFF
TRBV29-1 CSAGGQGVYEQYF
TRBV4-3 CASSQETQGAGDTEAFF
TRBV9 CASSEQTGTGELFF
TRBV9 CASSEREGRSIDTQYF
TRBV7-2 CASSRGGSGANVLTF
TRBV29-1 CSVGRMLQETQYF
TRBV7-6 CASSSGFQGRKINTDTQYF
TRBV30 CAWSPGQAFVRNTEAFF
TRBV30 CAWSDRAASTDTQYF
TRBV7-2 CASSRDRGTDTQYF
TRBV12-5 CASVPRLNTGELFF
TRBV30 CAWGPGNTIYF
TRBV29-1 CSVLAGANTGELFF
TRBV29-1 CSVKLGGQGGFGELFF
TRBV5-1 CASRRYAGTGGTDTQYF
TRBV29-1 CSVGPRRANTGELFF
TRBV5-1 CASTTATFHNEQFF
TRBV7-9 CASSKGSAGTSAYEQYF
TRBV9 CASSPGTPQETQYF
TRBV7-2 CASSTVDEQFF
TRBV4-1 CASSHPPRGNEQFF
TRBV30 CAWSVSTSSQPQHF
TRBV30 CAWSRRGVQETQYF
TRBV7-9 CASRDNRGLLTDTQYF
TRBV2 CASKEAKNIQYF